The 4 T cell receptor beta chains given below trace back to one sample, sequenced in a study of blood T cells in healthy people across ages. Alongside a J-beta primer mix, a sample-barcoded 5' primer served in a second PCR lasting roughly 7 to 11 cycles. MiXCR was run by TCRdb on the 5' RACE reads, yielding one entry per CDR3 protein. The sample shows 1.4 million to 1.5 million distinct CDR3 sequences, 40% to 50% of them seen only once. The specimen was blood. The receptors come from a woman younger than 35 in good health.

V gene TRBV4-1 combines with J gene TRBJ2-7; TRBD2 agrees at 9 bases. This CDR3 is 20 amino acids long. V dropped 4 bases and J dropped 0; count of bases not matched to a gene: 19. Germline loops: CDR1 MGHRA, CDR2 YSYEKL. The CDR3: CASSLLPGGSGGKPSYEQYF. The CDR3 DNA follows: TGCGCCAGCAGCCTTTTGCCGGGGGGTAGCGGGGGCAAACCCTCCTACGAGCAGTACTTC.

This chain uses TRBV27 with TRBJ2-5; 11 nucleotides align to TRBD2. CDR1 and CDR2 from the germline V gene are MNHEY and SMNVEV (reference sequence). CDR3 length equals 15 residues. The V and J ends lost 7 bases and 11 bases, in that order; junction bases with no gene match: 15. This chain's CDR3 is CASTPLAGGPNWQYF. In nucleotides, the CDR3 is TGTGCCAGCACACCCTTAGCGGGGGGGCCTAATTGGCAGTACTTC.

This clonotype was detected only a few times. The chain carries TRBV20-1 and TRBJ2-1; D gene unclear. V lost 1 base and J 1 base, leaving 11 bases between the germline ends. This CDR3 region has 15 residues. Per germline, CDR1 DFQATT and CDR2 SNEGSKA (reference sequence). CDR3 residues: CSARGPRGSYNEQFF. The CDR3 region has the DNA TGCAGTGCTAGAGGCCCTAGAGGATCCTACAATGAGCAGTTCTTC.

In its sample, this clonotype was seen a few times. V and J are TRBV25-1 and TRBJ2-2, with TRBD1 identical over 8 bases. V gave up 6 bases and J gave up 4 bases; unmatched junction bases: 1. The germline V gene has CDR1 MGHDK and CDR2 SYGVNS. CDR3 length equals 13 residues. The CDR3 bases are TGTGCCAGCAGGGACAGGGCCACCGGGGAGCTGTTTTTT. This translates into CASRDRATGELFF.